This entry features one TCR beta chain sequence. Its matching antigen is unknown. Assay: immunoSEQ multiplex PCR; the TCRdb copy retains only in-frame clones and omits some. The profile covers 140,000 or so clones, with approximately 89% appearing a single time and 0.6% to 0.8% taken by the ten largest. This sample was included in a study of cytomegalovirus exposure and HLA in healthy donors. Study-wide findings and caveats: According to a subsequent analysis, TCR clusters from the first cohort were inclined to appear together in the roughly 120 validation repertoires. The study listed approximately 170 cytomegalovirus-associated TCR beta chains.

The CDR3 is 15 amino acids. V shed 5 bases and J 6 bases; nucleotides not matched to a gene: 14. Germline-derived CDR1 and CDR2 are SGHKS and YYEKEE (reference sequence). The donors were members of the roughly 120-subject validation cohort (separate from the approximately 670-subject first cohort). Sequencing was performed on PBMCs. This chain links TRBV5-5 with TRBJ2-7; 7 positions match TRBD1. This receptor was identified in a man aged 18 to 29 in good health and CMV-seronegative. The CDR3 region is CASSHRDSPPGEQYF. The CDR3, as DNA: TGTGCCAGCAGTCATCGGGACAGCCCCCCGGGCGAGCAGTACTTC.